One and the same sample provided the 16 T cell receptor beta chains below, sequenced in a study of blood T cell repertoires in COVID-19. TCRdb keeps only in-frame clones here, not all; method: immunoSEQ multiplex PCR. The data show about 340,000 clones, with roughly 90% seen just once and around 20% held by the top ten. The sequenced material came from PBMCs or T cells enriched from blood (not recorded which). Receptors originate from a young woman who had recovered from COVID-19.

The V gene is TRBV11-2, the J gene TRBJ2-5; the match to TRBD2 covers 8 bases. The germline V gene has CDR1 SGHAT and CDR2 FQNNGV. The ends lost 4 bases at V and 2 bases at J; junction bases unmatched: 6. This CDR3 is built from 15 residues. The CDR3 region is CASSYSGGGQETQYF. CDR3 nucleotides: TGTGCCAGCAGCTATTCCGGGGGGGGTCAAGAGACCCAGTACTTC.

CDR3 DNA sequence: TGTGCCAGTAGTATTACAGGGCCTACGTTTAATGGCTACACCTTC. Amino acid sequence: CASSITGPTFNGYTF. J is TRBJ1-2 and V is TRBV19, with a possible D match to TRBD1 (6 bases). The V and J ends lost 3 bases and 6 bases respectively, with 17 bases between them. CDR3 length: 15 residues. Germline CDR1 and CDR2: LNHDA and SQIVND (reference sequence).

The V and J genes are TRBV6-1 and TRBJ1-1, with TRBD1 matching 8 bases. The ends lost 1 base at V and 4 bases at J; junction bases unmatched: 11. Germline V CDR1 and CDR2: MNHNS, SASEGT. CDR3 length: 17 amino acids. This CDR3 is CASSEGVDGRGLTEAFF. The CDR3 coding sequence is TGTGCCAGCAGTGAAGGAGTGGATGGCAGGGGGCTCACTGAAGCTTTCTTT.

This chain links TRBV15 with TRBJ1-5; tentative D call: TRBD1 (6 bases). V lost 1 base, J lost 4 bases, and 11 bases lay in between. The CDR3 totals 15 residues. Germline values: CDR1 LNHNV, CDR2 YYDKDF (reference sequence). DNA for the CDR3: TGTGCCACCAGCAGAGTGGGGGCAGGGAATCAGCCCCAGCATTTT. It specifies CATSRVGAGNQPQHF.

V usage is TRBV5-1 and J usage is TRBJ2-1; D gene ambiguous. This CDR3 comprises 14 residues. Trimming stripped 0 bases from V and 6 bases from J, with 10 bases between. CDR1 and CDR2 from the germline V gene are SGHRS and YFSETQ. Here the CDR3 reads CASSLDSPLNEQFF. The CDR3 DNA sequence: TGCGCCAGCAGCTTGGACTCCCCCCTCAATGAGCAGTTCTTC.

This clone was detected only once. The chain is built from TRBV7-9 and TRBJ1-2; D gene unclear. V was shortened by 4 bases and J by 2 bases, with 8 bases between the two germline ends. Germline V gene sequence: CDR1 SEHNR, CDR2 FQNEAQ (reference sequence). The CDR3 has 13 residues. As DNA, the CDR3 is TGTGCCAGCAGCTCGTCAGAAAACTATGGCTACACCTTC. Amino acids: CASSSSENYGYTF.

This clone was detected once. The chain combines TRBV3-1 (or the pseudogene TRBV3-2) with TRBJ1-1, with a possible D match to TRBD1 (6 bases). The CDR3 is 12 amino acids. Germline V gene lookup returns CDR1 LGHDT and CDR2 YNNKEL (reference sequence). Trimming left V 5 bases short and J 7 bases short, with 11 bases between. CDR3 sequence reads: CASSFGQIEAFF. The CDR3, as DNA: TGTGCCAGCAGCTTCGGACAGATTGAAGCTTTCTTT.

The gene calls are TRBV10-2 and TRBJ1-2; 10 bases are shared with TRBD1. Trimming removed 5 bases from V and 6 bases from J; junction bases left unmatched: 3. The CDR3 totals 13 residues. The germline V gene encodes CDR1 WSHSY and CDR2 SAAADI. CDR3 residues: CASSWDRGNGYTF. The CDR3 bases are TGCGCCAGCAGTTGGGACAGGGGAAATGGCTACACCTTC.

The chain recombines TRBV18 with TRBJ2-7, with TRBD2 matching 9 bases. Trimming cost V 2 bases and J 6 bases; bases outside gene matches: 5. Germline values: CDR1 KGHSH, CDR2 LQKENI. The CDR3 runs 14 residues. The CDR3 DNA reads TGTGCCAGCTCACCAAAGGGACTAGCACCCGAGCAGTACTTC. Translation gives CASSPKGLAPEQYF.

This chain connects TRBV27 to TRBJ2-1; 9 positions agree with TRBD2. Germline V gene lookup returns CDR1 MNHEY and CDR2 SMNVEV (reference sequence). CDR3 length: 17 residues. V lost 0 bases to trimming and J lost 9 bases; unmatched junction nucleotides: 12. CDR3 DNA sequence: TGTGCCAGCAGTTTATCGGAATCGCGGGGGGGCGGGGGTGAGCAGTTCTTC. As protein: CASSLSESRGGGGEQFF.

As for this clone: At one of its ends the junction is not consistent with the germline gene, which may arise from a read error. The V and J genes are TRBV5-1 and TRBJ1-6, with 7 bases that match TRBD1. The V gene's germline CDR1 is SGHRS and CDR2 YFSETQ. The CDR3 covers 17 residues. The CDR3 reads CASSPGGLEGMFSPLHF. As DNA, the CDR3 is TGCGCCAGCAGTCCAGGGGGATTGGAGGGTATGTTTTCACCCCTTCACTTT.

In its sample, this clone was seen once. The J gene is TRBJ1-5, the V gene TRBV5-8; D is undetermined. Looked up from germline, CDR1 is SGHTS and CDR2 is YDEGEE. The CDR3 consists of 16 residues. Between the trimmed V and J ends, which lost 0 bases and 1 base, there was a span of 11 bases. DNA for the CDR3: TGTGCCAGCAGCTTGGGGGCGAGTGGGAGCAATCAGCCCCAGCATTTT. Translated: CASSLGASGSNQPQHF.

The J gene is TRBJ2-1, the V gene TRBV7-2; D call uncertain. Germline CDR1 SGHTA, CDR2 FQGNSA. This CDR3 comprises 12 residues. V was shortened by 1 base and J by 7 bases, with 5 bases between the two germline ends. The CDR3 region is CASSLGSNEQFF. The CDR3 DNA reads TGTGCCAGCAGCTTAGGTAGTAATGAGCAGTTCTTC.

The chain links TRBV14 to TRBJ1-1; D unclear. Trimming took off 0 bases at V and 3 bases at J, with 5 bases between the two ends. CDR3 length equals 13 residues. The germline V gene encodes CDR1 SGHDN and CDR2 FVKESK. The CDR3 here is CASSQDLYTEAFF. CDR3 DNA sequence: TGTGCCAGCAGCCAAGATCTATACACTGAAGCTTTCTTT.

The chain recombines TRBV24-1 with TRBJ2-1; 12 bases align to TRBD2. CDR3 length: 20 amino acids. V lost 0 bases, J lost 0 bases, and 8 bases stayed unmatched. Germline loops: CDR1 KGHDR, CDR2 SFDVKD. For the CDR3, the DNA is TGTGCCACCAGTGATTTGCAGCGGACTAGCGGGGCAAGCTCCTACAATGAGCAGTTCTTC. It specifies CATSDLQRTSGASSYNEQFF.

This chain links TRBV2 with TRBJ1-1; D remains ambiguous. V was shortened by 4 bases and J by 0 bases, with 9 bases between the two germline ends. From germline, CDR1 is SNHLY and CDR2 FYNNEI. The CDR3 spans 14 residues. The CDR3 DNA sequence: TGTGCCAGCAGTGGGGCCTTCTTGAACACTGAAGCTTTCTTT. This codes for CASSGAFLNTEAFF.